The TCR beta chain under discussion was sequenced for a study of T cells in Graves' hyperthyroidism and ophthalmopathy (dated by TCRdb to about 2019). With respect to the entire study: A discovery cohort of about 95 patients, fewer than 50 with Graves' ophthalmopathy and approximately 60 with stable Graves' hyperthyroidism, was used to find distinguishing TCR V-J signatures. Prospective prediction of ophthalmopathy was tested in an independent validation cohort consisting of some 19 hyperthyroidism patients and some 15 patients who later progressed to ophthalmopathy. In more than 5 Graves' hyperthyroidism patients, the study also compared T-cell repertoires from thyroid tissue with T-cell repertoires from blood. After blood sampling, hyperthyroidism patients were treated with methimazole at a starting dose of 30 mg daily, and ophthalmopathy patients were treated with high-dose intravenous methylprednisolone. According to the paper, TCR Vbeta CDR3 sequencing was carried out on 135 peripheral blood samples, which came from approximately 43 ophthalmopathy, 75 to 80 hyperthyroidism and about 17 progressor patients. The 95 to 100 discovery patients were divided at random into training and test sets in a 7:3 ratio.

Patients with uncontrolled infections, other autoimmune diseases, pregnancy or lactation were excluded. Diagnoses relied on clinical symptoms, serum thyroxine and TRAb, thyroid ultrasound and orbital computed tomography. Total RNA was extracted with Trizol reagent, and quality was checked on an Agilent 2100 Bioanalyzer. The germline V gene (reference sequence) yields DFQATT for CDR1 and SNEGSKA for CDR2. V is cut by 6 bases and J by 7 bases, and the space between the germline ends is 13 bases. Including the terminal cysteine and phenylalanine, the CDR3 comprises 12 residues. The sequence is cut down to CDR3 DNA, 36 bases in frame from base 1. The TCR beta CDR3 regions were amplified from RNA transcripts. The TCR CDR3 was subjected to a first round of RT-PCR using the HTBI primer set and the Qiagen OneStep RT-PCR kit. Libraries were constructed in a second round of multiplex PCR, after which size selection and purification were performed. Sequencing of the libraries was done on an Illumina HiSeq2000 using paired-end 100 bp reads. In the source study's methods: Raw data were processed with SOAPnuke, discarding reads with adapters, uncalled bases, mean Phred below 15, or no exact constant-primer or identifier match. COPE v1.2.5 was used to merge the high-quality paired reads, and each unique nucleotide sequence was defined as a clonotype. MiTCR v1.1 was used to align clonotypes to the IMGT TRBV, TRBD and TRBJ reference segments. Only V-J combinations with frequency above 0.0001, covering 99.2% of repertoires, were analysed. The TCS score was defined as the ratio of F50 (clonal expansion) to E x V (chaos), calculated using BLOSUM62-based TCRdist between CDR3 peptides within each V-J. Welch's t-statistics and random forest reduced just over 500 V-J features to 13, which were used in a naive Bayes classifier (R e1071). The similarity between thyroid and blood repertoires was quantified using the Morisita-Horn index. Through fastp at Q25 and MiXCR, TCRdb rebuilt clones from the public reads, retaining in-frame beta chains. A single entry per CDR3 protein holds the most common genes and DNA from its merged rows. What appears here as the V and J calls and clone size reflects TCRdb's work, not the paper's. Counted in this sample were roughly 500,000 distinct CDR3 sequences; around 42% of them appeared once. Roughly 19% of the sample is in the top ten clones.

General conclusions and limits of the study: Most expanded thyroid clonotypes (frequency above 0.001) were also detected in blood, a finding suggesting that blood repertoires may reflect thyroid immune responses. During validation, the model predicted progression to ophthalmopathy a median of approximately 6.5 months ahead of onset, with roughly 65% sensitivity and 72.22% specificity. Sample size was not statistically predetermined, and investigators were not blinded to group allocation. Ophthalmopathy was separated from stable hyperthyroidism by a 13 V-J signature model, with over 85% sensitivity and approximately 81% specificity obtained in cross-validation and 80%/75% obtained in testing.

This clonotype was recorded at least ten times. The clone's antigen remains unknown. There are no base qualities to consult, and no much larger clone falls within one base. The chain employs TRBV20-1 and TRBJ1-5; the D gene is perhaps TRBD1, on 5 matching bases. The sequence derives from an adult woman with Graves' disease, either hyperthyroidism or ophthalmopathy (not recorded which). Input material: peripheral blood or thyroid tissue (not recorded which). CDR3 sequence: CSAEYGDQPQHF. The DNA sequence follows: TGCAGTGCCGAATATGGGGACCAGCCCCAGCATTTT.